The subject of this entry is one T cell receptor beta chain. Time point of the sample: patch test 3, about 24 weeks after DPC sensitization. The treatment here: therapeutic diphenylcyclopropenone sensitization with weekly scalp DPC. This sample stems from a study of human T cells and chemical hapten exposure. One entry per CDR3 protein, called by TCRdb with MiXCR from the RACE reads. The table shows about 160,000 distinct CDR3 sequences, with 25% to 35% occurring only once. CDR1 and CDR2 from the germline V gene are SEHNR and FQNEAQ (reference sequence). The germline V and J ends were trimmed by 3 bases and 7 bases, with 18 bases remaining between them. This CDR3 has 15 amino acids.

Sequenced here: whole blood, sampled in connection with sensitization to the hapten diphenylcyclopropenone (DPC). J is TRBJ1-2 and V is TRBV7-9, with D perhaps TRBD1 (6 bases). The clonotype was recovered from a woman between 18 and 29 years old with alopecia areata. Some clones in this sample may be carry-over from other donors' samples. In DNA, the CDR3 is TGTGCCAGCAGCTTTCCTGGGGACCCAGGGGCTGGCTACACCTTC. Residues: CASSFPGDPGAGYTF.